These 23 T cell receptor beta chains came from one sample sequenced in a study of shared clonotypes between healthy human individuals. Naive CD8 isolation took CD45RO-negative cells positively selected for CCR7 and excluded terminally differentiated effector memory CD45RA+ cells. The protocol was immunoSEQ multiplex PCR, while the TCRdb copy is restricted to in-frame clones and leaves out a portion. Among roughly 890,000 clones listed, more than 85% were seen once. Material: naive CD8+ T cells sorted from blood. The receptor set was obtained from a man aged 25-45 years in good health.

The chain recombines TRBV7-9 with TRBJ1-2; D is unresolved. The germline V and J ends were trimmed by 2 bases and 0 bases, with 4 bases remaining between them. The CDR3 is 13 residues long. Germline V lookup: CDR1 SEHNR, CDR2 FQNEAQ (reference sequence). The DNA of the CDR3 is TGTGCCAGCAGCTTATCACCTAACTATGGCTACACCTTC. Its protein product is CASSLSPNYGYTF.

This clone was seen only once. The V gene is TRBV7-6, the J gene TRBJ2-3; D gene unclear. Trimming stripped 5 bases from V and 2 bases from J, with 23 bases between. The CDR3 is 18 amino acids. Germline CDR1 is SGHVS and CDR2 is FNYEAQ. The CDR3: CASSPLRASPPNTDTQYF. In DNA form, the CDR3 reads TGTGCCAGCAGCCCACTCCGCGCGAGCCCCCCAAACACAGATACGCAGTATTTT.

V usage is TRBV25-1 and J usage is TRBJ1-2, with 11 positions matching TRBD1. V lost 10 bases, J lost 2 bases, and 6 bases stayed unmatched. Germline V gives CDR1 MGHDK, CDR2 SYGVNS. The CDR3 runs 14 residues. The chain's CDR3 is CATKGDRGNYGYTF. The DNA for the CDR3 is TGTGCCACCAAAGGGGACAGGGGGAACTATGGCTACACCTTC.

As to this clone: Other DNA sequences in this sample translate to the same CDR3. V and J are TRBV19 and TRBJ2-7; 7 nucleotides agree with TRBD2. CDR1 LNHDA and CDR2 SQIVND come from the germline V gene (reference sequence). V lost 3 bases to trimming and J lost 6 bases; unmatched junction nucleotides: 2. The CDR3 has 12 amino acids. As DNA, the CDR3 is TGTGCCAGTAGTATTGGCGGGGGCGAGCAGTACTTC. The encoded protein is CASSIGGGEQYF.

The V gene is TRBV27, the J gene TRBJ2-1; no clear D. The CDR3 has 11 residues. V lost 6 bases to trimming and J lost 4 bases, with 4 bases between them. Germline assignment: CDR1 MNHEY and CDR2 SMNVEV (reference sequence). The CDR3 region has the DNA TGTGCCAGCAGGGGGTACAATGAGCAGTTCTTC. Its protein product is CASRGYNEQFF.

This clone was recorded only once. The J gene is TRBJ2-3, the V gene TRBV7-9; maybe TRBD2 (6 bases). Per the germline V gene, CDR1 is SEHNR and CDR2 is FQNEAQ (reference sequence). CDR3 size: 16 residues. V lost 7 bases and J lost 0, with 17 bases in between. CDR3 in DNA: TGTGCCAGCAAGAGTTCCAGCGGAGGGAGCACAGATACGCAGTATTTT. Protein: CASKSSSGGSTDTQYF.

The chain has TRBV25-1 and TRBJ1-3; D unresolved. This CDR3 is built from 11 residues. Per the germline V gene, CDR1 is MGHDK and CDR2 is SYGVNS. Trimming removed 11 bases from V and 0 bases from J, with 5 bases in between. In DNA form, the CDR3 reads TGTGCCTCCCTCTCTGGAAACACCATATATTTT. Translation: CASLSGNTIYF.

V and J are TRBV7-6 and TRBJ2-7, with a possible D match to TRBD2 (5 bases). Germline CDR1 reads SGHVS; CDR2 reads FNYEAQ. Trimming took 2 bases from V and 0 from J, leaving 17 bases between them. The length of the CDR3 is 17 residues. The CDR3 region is CASSLSGPRVVSYEQYF. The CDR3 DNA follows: TGTGCCAGCAGCTTAAGTGGGCCGCGGGTAGTCTCCTACGAGCAGTACTTC. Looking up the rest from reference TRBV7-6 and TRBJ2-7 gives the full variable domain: GAGVSQSPRYKVTKRGQDVALRCDPISGHVSLYWYRQALGQGPEFLTYFNYEAQQDKSGLPNDRFSAERPEGSISTLTIQRTEQRDSAMYRCASSLSGPRVVSYEQYFGPGTRLTVT.

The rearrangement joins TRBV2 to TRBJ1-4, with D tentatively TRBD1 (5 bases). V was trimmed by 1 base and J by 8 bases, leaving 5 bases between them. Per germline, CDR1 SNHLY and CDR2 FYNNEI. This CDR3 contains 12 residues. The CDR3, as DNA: TGTGCCAGCAGTGAAGGGGGGGAAAAACTGTTTTTT. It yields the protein CASSEGGEKLFF.

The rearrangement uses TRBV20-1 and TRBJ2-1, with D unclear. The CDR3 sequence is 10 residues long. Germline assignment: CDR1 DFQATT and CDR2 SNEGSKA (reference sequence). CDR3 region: CTLDFNEQFF. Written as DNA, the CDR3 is TGCACATTAGATTTCAATGAGCAGTTCTTC.

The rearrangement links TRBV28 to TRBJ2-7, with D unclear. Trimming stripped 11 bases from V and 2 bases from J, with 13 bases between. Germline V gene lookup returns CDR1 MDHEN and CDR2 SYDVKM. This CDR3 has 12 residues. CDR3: CASATATYEQYF. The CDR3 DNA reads TGTGCCTCCGCGACGGCTACCTACGAGCAGTACTTC. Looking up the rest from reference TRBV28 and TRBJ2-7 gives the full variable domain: DVKVTQSSRYLVKRTGEKVFLECVQDMDHENMFWYRQDPGLGLRLIYFSYDVKMKEKGDIPEGYSVSREKKERFSLILESASTNQTSMYLCASATATYEQYFGPGTRLTVT.

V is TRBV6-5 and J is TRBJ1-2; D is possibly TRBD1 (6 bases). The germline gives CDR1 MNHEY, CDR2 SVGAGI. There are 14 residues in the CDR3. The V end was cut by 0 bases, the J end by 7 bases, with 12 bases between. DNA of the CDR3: TGTGCCAGCAGTTACTCGAGGGGGGGAGGTGGCTACACCTTC. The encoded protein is CASSYSRGGGGYTF.

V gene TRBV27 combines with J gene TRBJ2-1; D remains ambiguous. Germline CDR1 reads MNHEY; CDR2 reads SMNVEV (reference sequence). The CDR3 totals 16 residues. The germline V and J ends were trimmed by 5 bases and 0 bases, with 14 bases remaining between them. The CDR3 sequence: CASSPIAESSYNEQFF. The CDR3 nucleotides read TGTGCCAGCAGTCCGATAGCTGAGAGCTCCTACAATGAGCAGTTCTTC.

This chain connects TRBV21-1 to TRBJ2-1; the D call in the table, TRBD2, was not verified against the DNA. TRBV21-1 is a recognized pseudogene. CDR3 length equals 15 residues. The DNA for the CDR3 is TGTGCCAGCAGCAAGGGCCGTAGCGTGTCTAATGAGCAGTTCTTC. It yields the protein CASSKGRSVSNEQFF.

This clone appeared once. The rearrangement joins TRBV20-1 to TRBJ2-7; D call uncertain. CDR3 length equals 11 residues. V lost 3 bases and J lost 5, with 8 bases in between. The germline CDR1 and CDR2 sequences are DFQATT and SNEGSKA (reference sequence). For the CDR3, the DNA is TGCAGTGCTAGGGCTAAACACGAGCAGTACTTC. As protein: CSARAKHEQYF.

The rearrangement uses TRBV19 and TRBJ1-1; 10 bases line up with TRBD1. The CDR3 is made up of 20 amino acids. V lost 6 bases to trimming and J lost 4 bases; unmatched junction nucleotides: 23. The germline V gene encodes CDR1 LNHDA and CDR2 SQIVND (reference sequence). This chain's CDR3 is CASSFFYPGQGKRGLTEAFF. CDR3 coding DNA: TGTGCCAGTAGCTTCTTCTACCCGGGACAGGGGAAAAGGGGCCTCACTGAAGCTTTCTTT.

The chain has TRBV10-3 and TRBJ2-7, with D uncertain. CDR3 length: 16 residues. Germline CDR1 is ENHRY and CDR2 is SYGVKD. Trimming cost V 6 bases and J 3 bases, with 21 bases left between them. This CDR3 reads CAISPGPTLSSYEQYF. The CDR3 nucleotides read TGTGCCATCAGCCCCGGACCGACACTTTCTAGCTACGAGCAGTACTTC.

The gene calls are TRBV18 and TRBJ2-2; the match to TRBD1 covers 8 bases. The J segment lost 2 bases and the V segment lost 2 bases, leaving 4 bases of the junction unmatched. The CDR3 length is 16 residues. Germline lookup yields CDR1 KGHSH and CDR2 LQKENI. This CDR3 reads CASSPGDRGNTGELFF. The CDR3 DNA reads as TGTGCCAGCTCACCAGGAGACAGGGGTAACACCGGGGAGCTGTTTTTT. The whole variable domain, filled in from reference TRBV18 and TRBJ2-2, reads NAGVMQNPRHLVRRRGQEARLRCSPMKGHSHVYWYRQLPEEGLKFMVYLQKENIIDESGMPKERFSAEFPKEGPSILRIQQVVRGDSAAYFCASSPGDRGNTGELFFGEGSRLTVL.

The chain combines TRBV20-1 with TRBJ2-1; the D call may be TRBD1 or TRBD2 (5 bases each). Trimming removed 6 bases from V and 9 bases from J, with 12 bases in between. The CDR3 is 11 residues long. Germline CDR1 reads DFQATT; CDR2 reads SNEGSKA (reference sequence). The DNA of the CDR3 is TGCAGTGCCACGAGAGGGACTGAGCAGTTCTTC. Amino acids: CSATRGTEQFF.

CDR3 in amino acids: CASSGLGQGAWANEKLFF. For the CDR3, the DNA is TGTGCCAGCAGTGGTCTAGGACAGGGGGCTTGGGCTAATGAAAAACTGTTTTTT. V and J are TRBV25-1 and TRBJ1-4; 11 nucleotides agree with TRBD1. Germline-derived CDR1 and CDR2 are MGHDK and SYGVNS. J was trimmed by 3 bases and V by 4 bases; bases with no gene match: 10. The CDR3 covers 18 residues.

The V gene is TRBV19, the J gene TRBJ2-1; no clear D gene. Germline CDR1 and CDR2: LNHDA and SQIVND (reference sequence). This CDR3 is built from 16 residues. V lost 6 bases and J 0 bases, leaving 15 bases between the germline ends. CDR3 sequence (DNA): TGTGCCAGTAGCTACCGGGCCGAGAGCTCCTACAATGAGCAGTTCTTC. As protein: CASSYRAESSYNEQFF.

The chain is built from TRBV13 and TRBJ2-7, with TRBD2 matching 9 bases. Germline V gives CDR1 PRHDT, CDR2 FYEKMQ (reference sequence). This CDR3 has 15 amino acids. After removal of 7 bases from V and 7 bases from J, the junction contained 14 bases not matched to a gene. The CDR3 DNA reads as TGTGCCAGCACATGGGGGCTAGCGGGATTAAGGGAGCAGTACTTC. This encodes CASTWGLAGLREQYF. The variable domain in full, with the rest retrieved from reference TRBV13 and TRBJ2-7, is AAGVIQSPRHLIKEKRETATLKCYPIPRHDTVYWYQQGPGQDPQFLISFYEKMQSDKGSIPDRFSAQQFSDYHSELNMSSLELGDSALYFCASTWGLAGLREQYFGPGTRLTVT.

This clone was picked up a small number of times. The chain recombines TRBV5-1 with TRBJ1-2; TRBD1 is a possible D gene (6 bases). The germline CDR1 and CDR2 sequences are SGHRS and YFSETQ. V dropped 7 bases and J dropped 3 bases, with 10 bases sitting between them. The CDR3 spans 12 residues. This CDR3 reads CASHSGDYGYTF. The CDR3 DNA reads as TGCGCCAGCCATTCAGGGGACTATGGCTACACCTTC.